These 8 T cell receptor beta chains were all obtained from the same sample, sequenced in a study of T cells after yellow fever vaccination. TCRdb fed the 5' RACE reads into MiXCR, producing one record per CDR3 protein. The sample includes approximately 240,000 distinct CDR3 sequences, more than 3.5% seen only once; the top ten take around 20%. The sequencing used PBMCs, collected 15 days after the yellow fever booster vaccination. The receptors here all came from a young man who received the YFV17D yellow fever vaccine.

In this sample, this clonotype turned up many times. The rearrangement joins TRBV6-5 to TRBJ1-5; TRBD1 aligns across 10 bases. The CDR3 loop spans 18 amino acids. Germline CDR1 is MNHEY and CDR2 is SVGAGI. Trimming at V came to 0 bases and at J to 4 bases, leaving 9 bases not matched to a gene. CDR3 DNA sequence: TGTGCCAGCAGTTACTCGGGAGGGACAGGGGCCTATAATCAGCCCCAGCATTTT. This sequence encodes CASSYSGGTGAYNQPQHF.

In DNA form, the CDR3 reads TGTGCCATCAACCTCCCGGGACAGGGGGCGGACACTGAAGCTTTCTTT. Translating gives CAINLPGQGADTEAFF. V and J are TRBV10-3 and TRBJ1-1; TRBD1 matches 12 bases. Germline CDR1 reads ENHRY; CDR2 reads SYGVKD. The junction had 9 bases not matched to a gene; V was cut back by 7 bases and J by 3 bases. The CDR3 has 16 residues.

This clonotype was seen a few times. The J gene is TRBJ2-1, the V gene TRBV4-3, with D possibly called TRBD1 or TRBD2 (6 bases each). The CDR3 sequence is 14 residues long. V lost 4 bases, J lost 3 bases, and 10 bases lay in between. Germline loops: CDR1 LGHNA, CDR2 YSLEER. The CDR3 here is CASSRRGVYNEQFF. The CDR3 region has the DNA TGCGCCAGCAGCCGGAGGGGGGTCTACAATGAGCAGTTCTTC.

This clonotype was recorded at least ten times. Written as DNA, the CDR3 is TGCGCCAGCAGCTGGGGACCGCGGACGATGAACACTGAAGCTTTCTTT. Translation gives CASSWGPRTMNTEAFF. The rearrangement uses TRBV5-1 and TRBJ1-1; TRBD1 is a possible D gene (5 bases). Germline CDR1 is SGHRS and CDR2 is YFSETQ. V gave up 3 bases and J gave up 0 bases, with 15 bases separating them. The CDR3 is made up of 16 amino acids.

This clonotype was detected many times. This chain uses TRBV3-1 with TRBJ1-5; no reliable D call. Trimming shortened V by 1 base and J by 6 bases, and 4 bases separated the two germline ends. The CDR3 totals 12 residues. Germline CDR1 and CDR2: LGHDT and YNNKEL (reference sequence). The CDR3 here is CASSQGSQPQHF. Written as DNA, the CDR3 is TGTGCCAGCAGCCAAGGGAGTCAGCCCCAGCATTTT.

This clonotype was recorded many times. The chain carries TRBV7-2 and TRBJ2-2; TRBD2 agrees at 9 bases. Trimming at V came to 2 bases and at J to 2 bases, leaving 3 bases not matched to a gene. Germline values: CDR1 SGHTA, CDR2 FQGNSA. This CDR3 contains 16 residues. CDR3: CASSLSSGTNTGELFF. The CDR3 coding sequence is TGTGCCAGCAGCTTATCTAGCGGGACAAACACCGGGGAGCTGTTTTTT. Looking up the rest from reference TRBV7-2 and TRBJ2-2 gives the full variable domain: GAGVSQSPSNKVTEKGKDVELRCDPISGHTALYWYRQSLGQGLEFLIYFQGNSAPDKSGLPSDRFSAERTGGSVSTLTIQRTQQEDSAVYLCASSLSSGTNTGELFFGEGSRLTVL.

Many counts were recorded for this clonotype. The gene calls are TRBV29-1 and TRBJ1-1; D is perhaps TRBD1 (5 bases). CDR1 SQVTM and CDR2 ANQGSEA come from the germline V gene. CDR3 length equals 11 residues. The germline V and J ends were trimmed by 4 bases and 8 bases, with 11 bases remaining between them. In DNA form, the CDR3 reads TGCAGCGTTGGAGGCTGGGGGGAAGCTTTCTTT. It specifies CSVGGWGEAFF.

This clonotype has ten or more counts. The chain links TRBV4-1 to TRBJ2-2; D is undetermined. The germline V gene encodes CDR1 MGHRA and CDR2 YSYEKL. This CDR3 has 13 residues. Trimming took 1 base from V and 3 from J, leaving 3 bases between them. This CDR3 is CASSQAYTGELFF. CDR3 sequence (DNA): TGCGCCAGCAGCCAAGCCTACACCGGGGAGCTGTTTTTT.